This TCR beta chain originates from a study of T cell responses to AZD1222 COVID-19 vaccine. Study observations and caveats: Spike-specific TCR breadth and depth went up after people got two AZD1222 doses. Donor demographics were predominantly white British with a female majority; clonal diversity may be underestimated.

J was trimmed by 0 bases and V by 3 bases; bases with no gene match: 4. Germline V gene lookup returns CDR1 ENHRY and CDR2 SYGVKD. This CDR3 is 15 amino acids long. Turning to this clone: Its antigen is not known.

The method was immunoSEQ multiplex PCR; TCRdb's version includes in-frame clones alone and lacks a portion of them. The sample has over 100,000 clones, roughly four fifths seen once; the top ten hold around 9.9%. The clonotype originates from an adult in good health. The gene calls are TRBV10-3 and TRBJ2-5; 7 bases agree with TRBD1. Here the sequenced sample was peripheral blood, taken on day 0 of AZD1222 vaccination. The CDR3: CAISDYDRDQETQYF. CDR3 in DNA: TGTGCCATCAGTGATTATGACAGGGACCAAGAGACCCAGTACTTC.